The clone carrying this T cell receptor beta chain was seen at least ten times. The antigen remains unidentified. Documented time point: newly diagnosed GD, antithyroid drugs for less than 3 months. RNA extracted from PBMCs served as the sequencing template. The source of the sample is a study of regulatory T cells in long-lasting Graves disease. As for the study in general: Graves' patients with a new diagnosis had received antithyroid drugs under 3 months. Notes on the study in general: With persistent disease, TRBV28, TRBJ1-2 and TRBJ2-5 were the favored segments.

Library construction for TCR beta used iRepertoire HTBI primers and Arm-PCR of CDR3 regions. TCRdb itself ran the multiplex PCR reads through MiXCR, one entry per CDR3 protein. The repertoire holds 450,000 to 650,000 distinct CDR3 sequences, with more than 15% as singletons. CDR3 length: 15 amino acids. Trimming pared 6 bases from V and 2 bases from J, leaving 16 bases between. Germline loops: CDR1 SNHLY, CDR2 FYNNEI. The data also belong to a second study, concerning T cells in Graves' hyperthyroidism and ophthalmopathy.

This chain links TRBV2 with TRBJ1-2, with unresolved D. This TCR was recovered from a woman aged 40-60 years with Graves disease. Material: peripheral blood mononuclear cells (PBMCs), obtained at new diagnosis, from a patient treated with antithyroid drugs. The CDR3 loop reads CASSVDELVNYGYTF. The CDR3 bases are TGTGCCAGCAGCGTTGACGAATTGGTGAACTATGGCTACACCTTC.